This TCR beta chain is drawn from a study of tissue T cells after allogeneic stem cell transplantation. Assay used: immunoSEQ multiplex PCR; TCRdb lists only in-frame clones, some missing. Of about 4,900 clones listed, 45% are singletons. Of note for this clone: Its antigen is undetermined. Mouse gene names apply.

Study findings and constraints: Blood and spleen captured only part of the tissue TCR repertoire.

Noted time point: mouse harvest day 14 after allogeneic transplant. Tail vein injection delivered 10^7 T-cell-depleted bone marrow cells and 10^6 splenic CD5+ T cells. Tissues came from B6→BALB/c major-mismatch GVHD mice at day 7 or 14. This receptor was identified in a female BALB/c mouse given C57BL/6 T cells with graft-versus-host disease after an allogeneic hematopoietic cell transplant. Sequencing input: gut tissue.

This CDR3 reads CASSLPGYSGNTLYF. The DNA read from the CDR3 is TGTGCCAGCTCTCTCCCAGGCTATTCTGGAAATACGCTCTAT. This chain links TRBV12-2 with TRBJ1-3; D is undetermined. The read stops 1 residue short of the end of the CDR3; the missing end is completed from the germline J gene. Germline CDR1 is SGHLS and CDR2 is HYDKME. This CDR3 is built from 15 residues. V lost 0 bases and J lost 0, with 8 bases in between. Drawing the rest from reference TRBV12-2 and TRBJ1-3, the complete variable domain is NSGVVQSPRYIIKGKGERSILKCIPISGHLSVAWYQQTQGQELKFFIQHYDKMERDKGNLPSRFSVQQFDDYHSEMNMSALELEDSAVYFCASSLPGYSGNTLYFGEGSRLIVV.